This paragraph covers one T cell receptor (beta chain) sequence. The germline gene is not matched at one end of the junction; a read error may be the cause. The sample belongs to a study of T cell responses to AZD1222 COVID-19 vaccine. Both about-4-week and about-12-week second-dose recipients were combined. The length of the CDR3 is 12 residues. CDR1 is SGHNT and CDR2 is YYREEE in the germline V gene (reference sequence). Profiling relied on immunoSEQ multiplex PCR, and the TCRdb table lists in-frame clones only, not all of them. The sample has roughly 100,000 clones, roughly 91% seen once; the top ten hold 6.5% to 10%.

This sequence joins TRBV5-4 and TRBJ1-2; weak D call: TRBD1 (6 bases). The material sequenced was peripheral blood, taken 28 days after the second AZD1222 dose. The source of this sequence is an adult who received the AZD1222 COVID-19 vaccine. The CDR3 region is CASTLTGPGYTF. CDR3 nucleotides: TGTGCCAGCACCTTGACAGGTCCCGGCTACACCTTC.